This T cell receptor beta chain was obtained from a study of blood T cell repertoires in COVID-19. Study in general: The samples span acute and convalescent COVID-19 from the United States, Italy and Spain. PBMCs, B-cell-depleted T cells, or T cells were the source of the cDNA or gDNA that made up the material.

This clone showed up just once. Profiled with immunoSEQ multiplex PCR; TCRdb holds only in-frame clones, not every one. The sample has over 200,000 clones; 70% to 90% are singletons. CDR3 length: 15 amino acids. From germline, CDR1 is LGHNA and CDR2 YNFKEQ. V lost 0 bases and J lost 4; bases outside the gene matches: 0. Participant reports of clinical history set cohort assignment. This clonotype originated in a man aged 25 to 40 who had recovered from COVID-19. V is TRBV4-2 and J is TRBJ2-6, with 7 bases matching TRBD1. The sample comprised PBMCs or T cells enriched from blood (not recorded which). The CDR3 loop is CASSQETGGANVLTF. In DNA form, the CDR3 reads TGTGCCAGCAGCCAAGAGACAGGGGGGGCCAACGTCCTGACTTTC.